This note documents a single T cell receptor (beta chain) sequence. Germline CDR1 reads LGHNA; CDR2 reads YNFKEQ. This CDR3 has 18 residues. Trimming cost V 0 bases and J 4 bases; bases outside gene matches: 11. This table comes from immunoSEQ multiplex PCR, and its TCRdb copy is limited to in-frame clones, with some not included. The repertoire holds about 52,000 clones, with 80% to 90% as singletons. The source of the sample is a study of OX40 agonist ivuxolimab in advanced cancers. Material: CD4+ or CD8+ T cells sorted from blood, obtained in a trial of the OX40 agonist ivuxolimab. This clonotype was sampled from an adult with an advanced solid tumor such as melanoma, head and neck, liver or kidney cancer. This rearrangement joins TRBV4-2 to TRBJ2-2, with 7 bases fitting TRBD2. The CDR3 DNA follows: TGTGCCAGCAGCCAAGAAGTGCGTCGAGCGGGGAGCACCGGGGAGCTGTTTTTT. It translates to CASSQEVRRAGSTGELFF.